The sequence of this TCR beta chain was determined in a study of blood T cell repertoires in COVID-19. Clones were sequenced by immunoSEQ multiplex PCR, and TCRdb holds only the in-frame ones, with some missing. The sample carries 350,000 to 450,000 clones, about 89% recorded once. Trimming left V 3 bases short and J 7 bases short, with 15 bases between. This CDR3 is 15 amino acids long. Germline CDR1 SEHNR, CDR2 FQNEAQ (reference sequence). V gene TRBV7-9 combines with J gene TRBJ1-4; possible D gene TRBD1, 6 bases. This sequence was found in a woman in her sixties with COVID-19, enrolled during active disease. The sequencing sample was made of peripheral blood. The DNA for the CDR3 is TGTGCCAGCAGCTTCTACGGGGGGCTAGTTGAAAAACTGTTTTTT. It encodes CASSFYGGLVEKLFF.